The 14 T cell receptor beta chains presented below share a single source sample, sequenced in a study of Graves' ophthalmopathy and Graves' hyperthyroidism. RNA transcripts provided the template for amplifying TCR beta CDR3 regions. HTBI primers served in a first-round RT-PCR, which a second-round multiplex PCR followed. TCRdb recomputed calls from the multiplex PCR reads with MiXCR, one row per CDR3 protein. The repertoire holds 45,000 to 60,000 distinct CDR3 sequences, with roughly half as singletons. Sequenced material: peripheral blood. The receptors shown here come from an adult woman with Graves' ophthalmopathy.

This clonotype was picked up one time. V is TRBV6-9 and J is TRBJ2-3, with TRBD2 matching over 7 bases. This CDR3 region has 13 residues. Trimming cost V 7 bases and J 3 bases; bases outside gene matches: 4. Germline CDR1 reads MNHGY; CDR2 reads SVAAGI. CDR3 in amino acids: CASTTSATDTQYF. The CDR3 bases are TGTGCCAGCACCACTAGCGCAACAGATACGCAGTATTTT.

This clonotype was seen ten or more times. Given a much more abundant clone one base away, this may be a read error. This rearrangement joins TRBV20-1 to TRBJ2-2; 14 nucleotides line up with TRBD2. CDR3 size: 19 residues. V was pared by 3 bases and J by 6 bases, with 15 bases of the junction left unmatched. CDR1 is DFQATT and CDR2 is SNEGSKA in the germline V gene (reference sequence). The CDR3 DNA reads as TGCAGTGCTAGGACAGATCCGGGACTAGCGGGAGTAGCTGCCGGGGAGCTGTTTTTT. Translation: CSARTDPGLAGVAAGELFF.

This chain links TRBV18 with TRBJ1-4, with unresolved D. With 2 bases removed from V and 2 bases from J, the gap between germline ends came to 9 bases. This CDR3 is 15 amino acids long. Germline CDR1 reads KGHSH; CDR2 reads LQKENI. The CDR3 sequence is CASSPTAATNEKLFF. The CDR3 nucleotides read TGTGCCAGCTCACCAACAGCAGCGACTAATGAAAAACTGTTTTTT.

The chain employs TRBV11-2 and TRBJ2-3; unclear D gene. CDR1 is SGHAT and CDR2 is FQNNGV in the germline V gene. The CDR3 spans 14 residues. V was pared by 8 bases and J by 6 bases, with 18 bases between. The CDR3 loop reads CASSQRPPMDTQYF. In nucleotides, the CDR3 is TGTGCCAGCTCCCAGCGTCCCCCGATGGATACGCAGTATTTT.

This clonotype was found once. J is TRBJ2-6 and V is TRBV20-1, with TRBD2 matching 7 bases. Per germline, CDR1 DFQATT and CDR2 SNEGSKA (reference sequence). The V gene end was trimmed by 7 bases and the J gene end by 5 bases; junction bases not matched to a gene: 11. The CDR3 extends over 15 amino acids. CDR3 bases: TGCAGTGAGCCACTTTGGAGCGGGAGGGCCAACGTCCTGACTTTC. Amino acids: CSEPLWSGRANVLTF.

The V call is TRBV7-3, the J call TRBJ2-5; 11 nucleotides match TRBD2. This CDR3 contains 18 residues. The germline gives CDR1 SGHTA, CDR2 FQGTGA. J gave up 5 bases and V 0 bases, and 11 bases lay outside the gene matches. CDR3 in amino acids: CASSLTVTSGSSGETQYF. The CDR3 coding sequence is TGTGCCAGCAGCTTAACGGTTACTAGCGGGAGTAGCGGGGAGACCCAGTACTTC.

As for this clonotype: A junction boundary mismatches the germline segment, possibly from a read error. The gene calls are TRBV20-1 and TRBJ2-3; possibly TRBD1 or TRBD2 for D (5 bases each). The CDR3 runs 14 residues. Germline CDR1 DFQATT, CDR2 SNEGSKA (reference sequence). The CDR3 DNA is TGCAGTGCTCTCCCGGGACCAGCGGCAGATACGCAGTACTTT. It is translated as CSALPGPAADTQYF.

The chain uses TRBV29-1 and TRBJ2-2; TRBD2 matches 7 bases. CDR3 length equals 15 residues. Germline assignment: CDR1 SQVTM and CDR2 ANQGSEA. After removal of 6 bases from V and 0 bases from J, the junction contained 7 bases not matched to a gene. The CDR3 bases are TGCAGCGTATCTAGCGGAAGAACGAACACCGGGGAGCTGTTTTTT. This encodes CSVSSGRTNTGELFF.

In its sample, this clonotype was seen many times. This chain's CDR3 is CSANSGIRSYNEQFF. Here the CDR3 DNA reads TGCAGTGCAAACAGCGGGATCCGCTCCTACAATGAGCAGTTCTTC. The rearrangement joins TRBV20-1 to TRBJ2-1; 7 bases line up with TRBD2. The CDR3 extends over 15 amino acids. V trimming: 6 bases; J trimming: 0 bases; junction bases outside the gene matches: 8. Germline V gene lookup returns CDR1 DFQATT and CDR2 SNEGSKA (reference sequence).

Of note for this clonotype: Being one base from a much bigger clone, this may be a read error. V usage is TRBV6-5 and J usage is TRBJ2-2; maybe TRBD2 (6 bases). The CDR3 sequence is 17 residues long. Per the germline V gene, CDR1 is MNHEY and CDR2 is SVGAGI. CDR3 sequence reads: CTSTQQLQGLNTGELFF. The DNA of the CDR3 is TGTACCAGCACCCAACAACTCCAGGGACTGAACACCGGGGAGCTGTTTTTT.

Of note for this clonotype: Just one base apart from a much larger clone, this may be a read error. Likely a read error: the CDR3 ends without its conserved phenylalanine or tryptophan. J is TRBJ2-7 and V is TRBV4-1; D unresolved. The CDR3 runs to 15 residues. With 4 bases removed from V and 2 bases from J, the gap between germline ends came to 15 bases. The germline V gene encodes CDR1 MGHRA and CDR2 YSYEKL. The CDR3: CASSPDIPSAYEQYL. The CDR3 coding sequence is TGCGCCAGCAGCCCTGACATACCTTCTGCCTACGAGCAGTACCTC.

About this clonotype: Since the CDR3 does not end with the conserved phenylalanine or tryptophan, this likely comes from a read error. The limits of the CDR3 on the DNA are not certain, so only TCRdb's listed CDR3 is given. The rearrangement joins TRBV11-2 to TRBJ2-5; the DNA was not compared with TRBD2, the D call given in the table. Germline lookup yields CDR1 SGHAT and CDR2 FQNNGV. The CDR3 has 9 residues if both end residues are counted. Here the CDR3 reads CASSMGLAG.

About this clonotype: This likely comes from a read error, as the CDR3 has no conserved phenylalanine or tryptophan at its end. This rearrangement joins TRBV30 to TRBJ2-3; D gene uncertain. The V gene lost 3 bases and the J gene lost 6 bases, with 16 bases spanning the gap. The CDR3 extends over 14 amino acids. Germline V CDR1 and CDR2: GTSNPN, SVGIG (reference sequence). The CDR3 DNA reads TGTGCCTGGAGGCCCCTTAGTTGGTCCGATACGCAGTATTGT. As protein: CAWRPLSWSDTQYC.

For this clonotype: This may come from a read error, since a much larger clone is one base off. The chain is built from TRBV6-2 or TRBV6-3 and TRBJ1-1, with a weak D call TRBD1 (6 bases). Germline CDR1 and CDR2: MNHEY and SVGEGT. The CDR3 runs 14 residues. CDR3 protein: CDSSFYRVRTEAFF. The CDR3 nucleotides read TGTGACAGCAGTTTCTACAGGGTTAGGACTGAAGCTTTCTTT.